This T cell receptor (beta chain) was obtained from a study of CD8 T cells in ankylosing spondylitis. Study conclusions and caveats: The study looked at matched synovial fluid samples from ankylosing spondylitis patients. Disease-linked clones were reported to be significantly enriched there. Existing reports had already noted some motif variants in reactive arthritis synovial fluid and blood. Apparently characteristic of ankylosing spondylitis blood was a TCR beta motif (about 8 highly homologous variants).

The authors made TCR beta libraries by quantitative 5'-RACE with molecular barcodes. Each CDR3 protein is one row after TCRdb ran MiXCR on the 5' RACE reads. The sample carries more than 400,000 distinct CDR3 sequences, less than 6% recorded once. The CDR3 totals 11 residues. Germline values: CDR1 MNHEY, CDR2 SMNVEV (reference sequence). Trimming pared 6 bases from V and 6 bases from J, leaving 9 bases between. This clonotype was observed at least ten times. Its specificity is unknown. The sequence came from a male donor with ankylosing spondylitis. Source material: blood, either unsorted or a sorted T cell fraction (not recorded which). V and J are TRBV27 and TRBJ2-7; D is unclear. Here the CDR3 DNA reads TGTGCCAGCAGCTGGATGGGCGAGCAGTACTTC. This sequence encodes CASSWMGEQYF.